This section outlines one T cell receptor (beta chain) sequence together with its context. These data originate in a study of blood T cell repertoires in COVID-19. Across the whole study: COVID-19 samples, acute and convalescent, were from the United States, Italy and Spain. Sources were T cells, B-cell-depleted T cells, or PBMCs; the material itself was cDNA or gDNA.

With V trimmed by 5 bases and J by 4 bases, 7 bases remained unmatched. CDR1 is PRHDT, CDR2 FYEKMQ, per germline (reference sequence). The CDR3 is 14 residues long. Per the authors' pipeline: Counts of nucleated cells, estimated from reference gene primer amplification, were obtained. Clones were read by immunoSEQ multiplex PCR, and TCRdb kept only the in-frame ones, dropping some. That table furnishes V, J and clone size, whereas the DNA furnished D and trimming. The sample has 180,000 or so clones, around 87% seen once. The gene calls are TRBV13 and TRBJ2-7, with 8 bases aligning to TRBD1. Input material: peripheral blood. The source is a man in his forties or fifties with active or convalescent COVID-19. The CDR3 here is CASSQTGVGYEQYF. CDR3 coding DNA: TGTGCCAGCAGCCAGACAGGGGTAGGGTACGAGCAGTACTTC.